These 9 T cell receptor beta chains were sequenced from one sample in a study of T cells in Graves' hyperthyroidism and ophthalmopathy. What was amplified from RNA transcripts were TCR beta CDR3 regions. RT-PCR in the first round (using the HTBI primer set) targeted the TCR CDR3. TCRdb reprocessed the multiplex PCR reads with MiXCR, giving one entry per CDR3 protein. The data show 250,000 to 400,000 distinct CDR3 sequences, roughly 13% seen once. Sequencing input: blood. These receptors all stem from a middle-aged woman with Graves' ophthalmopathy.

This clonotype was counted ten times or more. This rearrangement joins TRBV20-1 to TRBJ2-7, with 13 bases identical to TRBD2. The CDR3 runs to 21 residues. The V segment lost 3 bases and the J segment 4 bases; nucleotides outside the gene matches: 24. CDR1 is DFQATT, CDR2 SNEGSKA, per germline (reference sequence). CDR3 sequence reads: CSARRPPFPGTSGIMSYEQYF. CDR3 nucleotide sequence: TGCAGTGCTAGGAGGCCCCCCTTTCCCGGGACTAGCGGGATAATGTCGTACGAGCAGTACTTC.

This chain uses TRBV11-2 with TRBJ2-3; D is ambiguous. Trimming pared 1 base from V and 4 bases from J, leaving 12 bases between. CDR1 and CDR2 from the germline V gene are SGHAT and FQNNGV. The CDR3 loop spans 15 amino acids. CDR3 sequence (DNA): TGTGCCAGCAGCTTAGTTGGGCTGCTCGCAGATACGCAGTATTTT. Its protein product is CASSLVGLLADTQYF. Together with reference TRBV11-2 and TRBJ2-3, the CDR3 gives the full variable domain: EAGVAQSPRYKIIEKRQSVAFWCNPISGHATLYWYQQILGQGPKLLIQFQNNGVVDDSQLPKDRFSAERLKGVDSTLKIQPAKLEDSAVYLCASSLVGLLADTQYFGPGTRLTVL.

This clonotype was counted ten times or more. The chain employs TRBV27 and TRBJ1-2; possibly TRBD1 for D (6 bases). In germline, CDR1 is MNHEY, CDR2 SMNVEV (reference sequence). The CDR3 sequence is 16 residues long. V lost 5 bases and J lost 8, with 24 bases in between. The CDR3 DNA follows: TGTGCCAGCAGTGCGCTATTCGTAGGGGGGGCTAACGGCTACACCTTC. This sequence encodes CASSALFVGGANGYTF.

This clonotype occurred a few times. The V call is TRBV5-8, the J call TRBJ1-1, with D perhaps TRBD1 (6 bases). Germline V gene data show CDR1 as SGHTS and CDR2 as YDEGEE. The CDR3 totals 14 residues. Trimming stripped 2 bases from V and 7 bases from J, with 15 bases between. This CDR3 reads CASSFRGKGVEAFF. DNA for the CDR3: TGTGCCAGCAGCTTCAGGGGAAAAGGGGTTGAAGCTTTCTTT.

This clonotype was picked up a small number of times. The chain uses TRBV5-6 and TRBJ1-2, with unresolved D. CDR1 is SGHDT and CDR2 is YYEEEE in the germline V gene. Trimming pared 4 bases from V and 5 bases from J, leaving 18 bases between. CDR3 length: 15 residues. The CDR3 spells CASSLRFRVGYGYTF. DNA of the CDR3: TGTGCCAGCAGCCTCCGGTTCCGAGTCGGGTATGGCTACACCTTC. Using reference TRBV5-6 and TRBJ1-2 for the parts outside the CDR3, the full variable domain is DAGVTQSPTHLIKTRGQQVTLRCSPKSGHDTVSWYQQALGQGPQFIFQYYEEEERQRGNFPDRFSGHQFPNYSSELNVNALLLGDSALYLCASSLRFRVGYGYTFGSGTRLTVV.

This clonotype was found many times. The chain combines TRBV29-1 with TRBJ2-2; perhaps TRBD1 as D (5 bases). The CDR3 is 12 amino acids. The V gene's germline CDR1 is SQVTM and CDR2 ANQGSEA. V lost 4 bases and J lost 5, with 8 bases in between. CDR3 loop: CSVGQWTGELFF. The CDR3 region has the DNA TGCAGCGTTGGACAGTGGACCGGGGAGCTGTTTTTT.

In DNA form, the CDR3 reads TGTGCCAGCAGTTCCGTCCCGGGACACTTACCTAACTATGGCTACACCTTC. It translates to CASSSVPGHLPNYGYTF. The chain employs TRBV12-3 or TRBV12-4 and TRBJ1-2, with D possibly being TRBD1 (6 bases). The CDR3 has 17 residues. V was clipped by 4 bases and J by 0 bases, with 18 bases between them.

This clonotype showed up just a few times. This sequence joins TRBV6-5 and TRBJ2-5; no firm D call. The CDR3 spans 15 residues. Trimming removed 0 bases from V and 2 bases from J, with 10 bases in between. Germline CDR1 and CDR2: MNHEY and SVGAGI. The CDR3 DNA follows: TGTGCCAGCAGTTACTCCCAGGCCGGACAAGAGACCCAGTACTTC. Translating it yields CASSYSQAGQETQYF.

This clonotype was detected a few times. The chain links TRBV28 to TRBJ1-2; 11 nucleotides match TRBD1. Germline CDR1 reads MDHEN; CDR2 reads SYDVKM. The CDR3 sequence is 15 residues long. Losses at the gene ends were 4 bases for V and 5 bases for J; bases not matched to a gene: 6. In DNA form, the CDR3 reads TGTGCCAGCAGTTCCCCGGGACAGGGGGGATATGGCTACACCTTC. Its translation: CASSSPGQGGYGYTF.